The table lists the clone carrying this T cell receptor (beta chain) with many counts. Its antigen is not identified. TCRdb passed the reads through MiXCR, listing each CDR3 protein once. The table lists hundreds of thousands of distinct CDR3 sequences, roughly 15% of them singletons. This sample stems from a study of T cell repertoires in cytomegalovirus infection. The overall study: It can be stated that public TCR beta signatures indicated CMV infection as well as a matching HLA type. Notes on the study in general: HLA-C-restricted CMV-specific TCR beta clonotypes were dominant in the ex vivo response.

Trimming took off 3 bases at V and 0 bases at J, with 6 bases between the two ends. CDR1 is SGHTA, CDR2 FQGNSA, per germline. The CDR3 extends over 14 amino acids. The V and J genes are TRBV7-2 and TRBJ2-1; a weak D match, TRBD1 (5 bases). Sequencing was carried out using PBMCs. The clonotype comes from a human donor in good health (CMV status not recorded). Some clones in this sample may be carry-over from other donors' samples. CDR3 DNA sequence: TGTGCCAGCAGCTTCGACAGCTCCTACAATGAGCAGTTCTTC. Translating gives CASSFDSSYNEQFF.